This T cell receptor (beta chain) came from a study of blood T cells in healthy people across ages. This clonotype was counted at least ten times. Then a second PCR, running roughly 7 to 11 cycles, was carried out with a sample-barcoded 5' primer and a J-beta primer mix. TCRdb re-called the 5' RACE reads with MiXCR, one entry per CDR3 protein. This repertoire shows hundreds of thousands of distinct CDR3 sequences, more than 25% found once; its top ten account for approximately 15%. The TCR comes from a woman over 75 in good health. The sample consisted of blood.

For the CDR3, the DNA is TGTGCCAGCAGCTTAGGCCTTACTAGCGGGGGTAGCACAGATACGCAGTATTTT. This sequence encodes CASSLGLTSGGSTDTQYF. This sequence joins TRBV7-8 and TRBJ2-3; 11 bases are shared with TRBD2. Unmatched junction bases numbered 6, after V lost 1 base and J lost 0 bases. There are 18 residues in the CDR3. Germline-derived CDR1 and CDR2 are SGHVS and FQNEAQ.